This T cell receptor (beta chain) was sequenced during a study of blood T cell repertoires in COVID-19. Study as a whole: Samples of COVID-19 (acute and convalescent) were obtained from the United States, Italy and Spain. Sample material is recorded as cDNA or gDNA derived from T cells, B-cell-depleted T cells, or PBMCs.

Trimming removed 5 bases from V and 2 bases from J; junction bases left unmatched: 5. The CDR3 has 14 residues. Germline V gene lookup returns CDR1 MDHEN and CDR2 SYDVKM. In terms of age and location, participants ranged from about 18 to 89 years and lived in 24 US areas. Original data processing: Estimation of nucleated cell counts relied on the amplification of reference gene primers. Generated by immunoSEQ multiplex PCR, the TCRdb table keeps only in-frame clones and is missing some. V and J calls and clone size are as listed in that table; D and trimming were resolved from the DNA. The sample has more than 250,000 clones, approximately 88% seen once.

The sequence was obtained from a woman in her 40s with acute COVID-19. This chain connects TRBV28 to TRBJ2-7; 8 nucleotides align to TRBD1. Specimen: PBMCs or T cells enriched from blood (not recorded which). The CDR3 region is CASSDQGAPYEQYV. CDR3 sequence (DNA): TGTGCCAGCAGTGATCAGGGGGCCCCCTACGAGCAGTACGTC.